This T cell receptor beta chain came from a study of blood T cell repertoires in COVID-19. The CDR3 has 14 amino acids. Per the germline V gene, CDR1 is LNHDA and CDR2 is SQIVND (reference sequence). Losses at the gene ends were 5 bases for V and 8 bases for J; bases not matched to a gene: 11. Some clones are missing from TCRdb's copy, which holds only in-frame ones; the method was immunoSEQ multiplex PCR. The sample lists some 100,000 clones; over 65% were seen once. This clone was detected only a few times. This TCR derives from a man between 70 and 80 years old with acute or convalescent COVID-19. The sequenced sample was peripheral blood. This chain uses TRBV19 with TRBJ1-2, with 7 bases aligning to TRBD1. The CDR3 is CASSGDGQARGYTF. The CDR3 DNA reads as TGTGCCAGTAGTGGTGACGGACAGGCCAGAGGCTACACCTTC.